This paragraph covers one TCR beta chain sequence. Its specificity is unknown. This specimen comes from a study of cytomegalovirus exposure and HLA in healthy donors. Study outcomes and limitations: 164 TCR beta chains were listed as cytomegalovirus-associated.

The CDR3 runs 14 residues. Trimming cost V 5 bases and J 4 bases, with 13 bases left between them. Germline V gene lookup returns CDR1 SGHNT and CDR2 YENEEA. Sequencing was performed with immunoSEQ multiplex PCR; in TCRdb, only in-frame clones are kept and a portion is missing. This sample has some 150,000 clones, with around nine tenths found just once. This TCR came from a man in his late teens or twenties in good health and CMV-seropositive. This chain links TRBV11-3 with TRBJ2-3; D gene ambiguous. Material for sequencing was PBMCs. The chain's CDR3 is CASSPFERPDTQYF. The CDR3 DNA is TGTGCCAGCAGCCCGTTTGAGAGGCCAGATACGCAGTATTTT.